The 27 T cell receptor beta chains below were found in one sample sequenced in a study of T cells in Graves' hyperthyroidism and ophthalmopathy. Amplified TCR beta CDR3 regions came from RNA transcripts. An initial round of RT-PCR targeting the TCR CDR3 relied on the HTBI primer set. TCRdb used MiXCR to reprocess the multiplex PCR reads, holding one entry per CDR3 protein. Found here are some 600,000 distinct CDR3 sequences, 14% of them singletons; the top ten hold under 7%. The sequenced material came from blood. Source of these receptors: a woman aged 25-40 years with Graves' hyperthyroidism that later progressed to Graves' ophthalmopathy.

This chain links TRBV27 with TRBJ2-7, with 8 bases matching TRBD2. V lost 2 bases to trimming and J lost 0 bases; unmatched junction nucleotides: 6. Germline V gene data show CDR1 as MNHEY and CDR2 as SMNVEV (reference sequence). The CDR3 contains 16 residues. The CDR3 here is CASSLRLAGFSYEQYF. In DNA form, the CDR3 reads TGTGCCAGCAGTTTAAGGCTAGCGGGTTTCTCCTACGAGCAGTACTTC.

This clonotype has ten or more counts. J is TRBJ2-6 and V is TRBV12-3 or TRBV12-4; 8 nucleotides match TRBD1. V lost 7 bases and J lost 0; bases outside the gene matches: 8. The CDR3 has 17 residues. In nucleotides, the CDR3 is TGTGCCAGCACCACGACAGGGGCATTCTCTGGGGCCAACGTCCTGACTTTC. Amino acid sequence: CASTTTGAFSGANVLTF.

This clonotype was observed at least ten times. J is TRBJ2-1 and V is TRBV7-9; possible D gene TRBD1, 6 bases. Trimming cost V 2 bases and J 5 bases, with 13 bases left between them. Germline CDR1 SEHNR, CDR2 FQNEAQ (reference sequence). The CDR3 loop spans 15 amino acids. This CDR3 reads CASSLSGAGDNEQFF. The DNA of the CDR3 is TGTGCCAGCAGCTTATCCGGGGCAGGGGACAATGAGCAGTTCTTC.

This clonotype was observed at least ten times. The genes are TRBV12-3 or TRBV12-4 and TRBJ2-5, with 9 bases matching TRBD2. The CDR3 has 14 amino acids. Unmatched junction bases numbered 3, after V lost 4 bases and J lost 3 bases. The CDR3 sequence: CASSSGTSKETQYF. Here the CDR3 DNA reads TGTGCCAGCAGTTCCGGGACTAGCAAAGAGACCCAGTACTTC.

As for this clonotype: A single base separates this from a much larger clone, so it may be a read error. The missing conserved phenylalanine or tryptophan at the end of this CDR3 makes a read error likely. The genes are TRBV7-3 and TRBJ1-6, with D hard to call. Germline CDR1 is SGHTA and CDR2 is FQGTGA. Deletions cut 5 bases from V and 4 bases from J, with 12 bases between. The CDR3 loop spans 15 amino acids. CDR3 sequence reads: CASSLQGGYNSPLHS. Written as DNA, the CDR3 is TGTGCCAGCAGCCTGCAAGGAGGATATAATTCACCCCTCCACTCT.

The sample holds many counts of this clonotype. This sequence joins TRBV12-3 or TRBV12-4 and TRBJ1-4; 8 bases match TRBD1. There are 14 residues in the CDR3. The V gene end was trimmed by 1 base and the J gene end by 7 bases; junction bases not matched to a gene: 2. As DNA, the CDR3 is TGTGCCAGCAGTTTAGTAACAGGGGGTGAAAAACTGTTTTTT. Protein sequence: CASSLVTGGEKLFF.

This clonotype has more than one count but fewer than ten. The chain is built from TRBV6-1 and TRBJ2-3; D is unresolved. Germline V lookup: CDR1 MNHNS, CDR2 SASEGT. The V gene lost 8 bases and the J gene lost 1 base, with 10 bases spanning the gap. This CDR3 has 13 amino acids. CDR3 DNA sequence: TGTGCCAGCTCTCCAACAGGCACAGATACGCAGTATTTT. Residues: CASSPTGTDTQYF.

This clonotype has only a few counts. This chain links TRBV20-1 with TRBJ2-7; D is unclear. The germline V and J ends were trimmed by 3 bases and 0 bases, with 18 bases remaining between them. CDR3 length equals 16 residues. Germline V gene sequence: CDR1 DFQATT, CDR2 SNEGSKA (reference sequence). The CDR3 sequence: CSASESLAFSSYEQYF. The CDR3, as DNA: TGCAGTGCTAGTGAGTCCTTGGCGTTCAGCTCCTACGAGCAGTACTTC.

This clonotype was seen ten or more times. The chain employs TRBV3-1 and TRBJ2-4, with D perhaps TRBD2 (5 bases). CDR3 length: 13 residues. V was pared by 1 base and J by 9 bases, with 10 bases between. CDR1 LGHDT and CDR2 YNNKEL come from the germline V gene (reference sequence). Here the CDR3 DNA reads TGTGCCAGCAGCCAAGTCCCTGAGGGCATTCAGTACTTC. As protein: CASSQVPEGIQYF.

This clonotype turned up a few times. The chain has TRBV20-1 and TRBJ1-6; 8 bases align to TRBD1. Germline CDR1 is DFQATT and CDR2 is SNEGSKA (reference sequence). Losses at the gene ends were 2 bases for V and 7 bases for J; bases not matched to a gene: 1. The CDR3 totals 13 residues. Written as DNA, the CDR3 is TGCAGTGCTAGAAGGACAGGGAATTCACCCCTCCACTTT. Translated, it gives CSARRTGNSPLHF.

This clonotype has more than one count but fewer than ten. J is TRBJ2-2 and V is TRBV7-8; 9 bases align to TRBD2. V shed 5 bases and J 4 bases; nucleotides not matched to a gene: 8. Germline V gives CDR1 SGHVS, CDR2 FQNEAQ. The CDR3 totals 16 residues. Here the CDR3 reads CASSRGGGRATGELFF. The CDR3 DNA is TGTGCCAGCAGCAGGGGCGGCGGGAGGGCCACCGGGGAGCTGTTTTTT.

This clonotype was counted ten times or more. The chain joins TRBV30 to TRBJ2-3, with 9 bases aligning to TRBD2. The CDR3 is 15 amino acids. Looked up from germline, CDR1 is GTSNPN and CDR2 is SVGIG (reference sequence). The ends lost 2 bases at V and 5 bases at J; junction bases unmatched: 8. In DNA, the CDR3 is TGTGCCTGGAGTCCCTATGGACTAGCGATAGATACGCAGTATTTT. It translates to CAWSPYGLAIDTQYF.

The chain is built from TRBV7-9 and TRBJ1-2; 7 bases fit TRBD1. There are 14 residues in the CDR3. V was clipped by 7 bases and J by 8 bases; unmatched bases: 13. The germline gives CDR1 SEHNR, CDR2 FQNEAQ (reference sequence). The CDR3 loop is CASIRVDRPEGYTF. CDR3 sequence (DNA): TGTGCCAGCATCAGGGTGGACAGGCCTGAGGGCTACACCTTC.

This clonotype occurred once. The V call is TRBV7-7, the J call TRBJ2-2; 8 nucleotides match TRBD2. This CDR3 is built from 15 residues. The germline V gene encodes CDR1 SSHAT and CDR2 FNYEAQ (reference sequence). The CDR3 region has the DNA TGTGCTAGCGGCTTAGGACTAGCCGACACCGGGGAGCTGTTTTTT. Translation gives CASGLGLADTGELFF.

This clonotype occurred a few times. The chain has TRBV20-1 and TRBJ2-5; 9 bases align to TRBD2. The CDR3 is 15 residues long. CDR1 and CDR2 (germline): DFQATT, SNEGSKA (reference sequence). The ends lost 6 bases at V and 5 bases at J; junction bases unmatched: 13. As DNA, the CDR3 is TGCAGTGCCTTGAGGCCAGCGGGAGGCGAGGAGACCCAGTACTTC. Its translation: CSALRPAGGEETQYF.

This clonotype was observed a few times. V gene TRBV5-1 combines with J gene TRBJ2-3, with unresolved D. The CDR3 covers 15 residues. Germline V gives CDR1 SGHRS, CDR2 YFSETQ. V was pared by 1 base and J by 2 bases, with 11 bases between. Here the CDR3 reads CASSLSRPDTDTQYF. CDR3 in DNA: TGCGCCAGCAGCTTGTCGCGGCCTGACACAGATACGCAGTATTTT.

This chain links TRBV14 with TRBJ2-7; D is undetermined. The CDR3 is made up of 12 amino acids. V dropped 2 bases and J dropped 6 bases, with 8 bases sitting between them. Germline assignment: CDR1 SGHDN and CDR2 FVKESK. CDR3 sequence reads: CASSQFKAEQYF. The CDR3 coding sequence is TGTGCCAGCAGCCAATTTAAGGCCGAGCAGTACTTC.

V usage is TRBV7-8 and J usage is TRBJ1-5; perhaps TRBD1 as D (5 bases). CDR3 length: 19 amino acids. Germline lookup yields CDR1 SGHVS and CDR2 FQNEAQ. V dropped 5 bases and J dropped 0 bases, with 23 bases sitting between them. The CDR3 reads CASSRRGGRALDSNQPQHF. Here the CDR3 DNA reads TGTGCCAGCAGCCGAAGGGGTGGCAGGGCGCTTGATAGCAATCAGCCCCAGCATTTT.

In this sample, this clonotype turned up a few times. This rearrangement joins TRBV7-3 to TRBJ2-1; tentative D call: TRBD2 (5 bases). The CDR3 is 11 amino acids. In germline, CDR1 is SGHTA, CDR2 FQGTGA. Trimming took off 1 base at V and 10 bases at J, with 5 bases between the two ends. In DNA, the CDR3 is TGTGCCAGCAGCTTAAGGGAGGAGCAGTTCTTC. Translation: CASSLREEQFF.

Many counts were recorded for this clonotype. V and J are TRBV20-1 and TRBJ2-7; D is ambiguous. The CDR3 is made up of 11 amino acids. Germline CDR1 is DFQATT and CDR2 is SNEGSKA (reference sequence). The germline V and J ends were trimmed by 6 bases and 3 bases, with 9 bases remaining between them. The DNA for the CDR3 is TGCAGTGCCCGACCGGGCTACGAGCAGTACTTC. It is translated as CSARPGYEQYF.

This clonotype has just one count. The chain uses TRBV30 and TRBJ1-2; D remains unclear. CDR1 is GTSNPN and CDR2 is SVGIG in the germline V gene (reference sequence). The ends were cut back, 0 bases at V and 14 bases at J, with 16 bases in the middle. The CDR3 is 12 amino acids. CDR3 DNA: TGTGCCTGGAGTGTACTAGAGGCAGGAGAAACCTTC. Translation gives CAWSVLEAGETF.

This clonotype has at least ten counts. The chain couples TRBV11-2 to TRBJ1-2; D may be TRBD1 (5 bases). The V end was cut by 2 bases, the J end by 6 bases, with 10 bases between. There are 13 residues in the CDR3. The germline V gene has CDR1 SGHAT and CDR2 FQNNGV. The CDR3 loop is CASSLWEGHGYTF. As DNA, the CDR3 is TGTGCCAGCAGCTTATGGGAGGGGCATGGCTACACCTTC.

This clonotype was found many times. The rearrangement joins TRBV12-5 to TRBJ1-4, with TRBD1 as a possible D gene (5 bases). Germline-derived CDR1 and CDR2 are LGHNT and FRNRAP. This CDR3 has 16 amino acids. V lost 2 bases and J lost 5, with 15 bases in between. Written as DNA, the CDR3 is TGTGCTAGTGGTTTGACATCGTCGGGGGTCAATGAAAAACTGTTTTTT. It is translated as CASGLTSSGVNEKLFF.

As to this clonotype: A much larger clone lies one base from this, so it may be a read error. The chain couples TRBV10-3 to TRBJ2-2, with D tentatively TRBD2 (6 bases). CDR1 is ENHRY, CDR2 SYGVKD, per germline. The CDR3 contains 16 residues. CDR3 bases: TGTGCCAGCAGTTACTCGTGGGACTCGGACACCGGGGAGCTGTTTTTT. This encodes CASSYSWDSDTGELFF.

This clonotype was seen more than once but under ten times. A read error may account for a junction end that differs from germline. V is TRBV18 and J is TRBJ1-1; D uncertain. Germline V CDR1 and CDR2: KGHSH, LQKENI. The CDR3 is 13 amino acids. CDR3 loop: CASPPGMNTEAFF. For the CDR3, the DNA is TGTGCCAGCCCACCCGGGATGAACACTGAAGCTTTCTTT.

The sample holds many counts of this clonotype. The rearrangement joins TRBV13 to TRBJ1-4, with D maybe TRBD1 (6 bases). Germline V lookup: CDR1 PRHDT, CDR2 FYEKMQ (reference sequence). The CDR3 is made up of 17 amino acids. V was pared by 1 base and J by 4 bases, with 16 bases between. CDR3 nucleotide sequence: TGTGCCAGCAGCTTAGCAGGGGAAGGAGACATTAATGAAAAACTGTTTTTT. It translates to CASSLAGEGDINEKLFF.

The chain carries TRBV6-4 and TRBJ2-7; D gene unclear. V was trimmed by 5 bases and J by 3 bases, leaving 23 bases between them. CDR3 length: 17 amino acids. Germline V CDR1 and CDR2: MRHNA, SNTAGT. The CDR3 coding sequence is TGTGCCAGCAGTTATTCGTCCGCGGCGCTCTCCTACTACGAGCAGTACTTC. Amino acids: CASSYSSAALSYYEQYF.